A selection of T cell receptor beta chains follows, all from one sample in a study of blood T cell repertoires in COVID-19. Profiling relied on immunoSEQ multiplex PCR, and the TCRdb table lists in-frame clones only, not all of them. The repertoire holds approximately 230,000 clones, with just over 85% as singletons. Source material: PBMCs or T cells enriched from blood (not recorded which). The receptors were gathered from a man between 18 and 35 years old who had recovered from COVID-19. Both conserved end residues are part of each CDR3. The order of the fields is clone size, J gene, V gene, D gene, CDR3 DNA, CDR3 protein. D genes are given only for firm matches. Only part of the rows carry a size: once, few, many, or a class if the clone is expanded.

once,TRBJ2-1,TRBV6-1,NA,TGTGCCAGCAGTGAATCGGCAGGGAAGTATGAGCAGTTCTTC,CASSESAGKYEQFF
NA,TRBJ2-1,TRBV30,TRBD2,TGTGCCTGGACGGGGGGGATGGTGCAGTTCTTC,CAWTGGMVQFF
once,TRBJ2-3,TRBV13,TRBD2,TGTGCCAGCAGCCCTACTGGCGGGAGTGGTCCAGATACGCAGTATTTT,CASSPTGGSGPDTQYF
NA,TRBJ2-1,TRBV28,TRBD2,TGTGCCAGCAGTTCTGCTAGCGGGAGGGCCCTGGGCACCTCCTACAATGAGCAGTTCTTC,CASSSASGRALGTSYNEQFF
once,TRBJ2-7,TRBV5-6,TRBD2,TGTGCCAGCAGCTTGCTGGGACTAGCGGGACGGCAGTACTTC,CASSLLGLAGRQYF
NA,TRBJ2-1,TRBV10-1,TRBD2,TGCGCCAGCAGTGTCGGGGGGTCAGGCCCCTACAATGAGCAGTTCTTC,CASSVGGSGPYNEQFF
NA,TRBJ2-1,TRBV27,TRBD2,TGTGCCAGCAGTCCACAACCCAGCGGGAGGCCCTACAATGAGCAGTTCTTC,CASSPQPSGRPYNEQFF
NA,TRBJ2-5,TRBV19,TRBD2,TGTGCCAGTAGTGTCCTAGCGGGAGGGAGGGAGACCCAGTACTTC,CASSVLAGGRETQYF
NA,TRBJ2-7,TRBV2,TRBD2,TGTGCCAGTAGACTAGCGGGTGACTACTACGAGCAGTACTTC,CASRLAGDYYEQYF
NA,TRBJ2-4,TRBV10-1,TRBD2,TGCGCCAGTTCTGGGGAGGCTAGCGGGGATAAAAACATTCAGTACTTC,CASSGEASGDKNIQYF
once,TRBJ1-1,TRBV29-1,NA,TGCAGCGCGGGAGGCTCTGGAGGTTTAACGGGCACTGAAGCTTTCTTT,CSAGGSGGLTGTEAFF
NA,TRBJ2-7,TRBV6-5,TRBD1,TGTGCCAGCCGGACAGGGTCCACCTCTGGCGAGCAGTACTTC,CASRTGSTSGEQYF
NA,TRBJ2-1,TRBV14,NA,TGTGCCAGCAGCCAAGATGGGAGAACGGATGAGCAGTTCTTC,CASSQDGRTDEQFF
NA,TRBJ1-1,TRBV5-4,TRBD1,TGTGCCAGCAGCTCGGGGACAGGGGTCGTCACTGAAGCTTTCTTT,CASSSGTGVVTEAFF
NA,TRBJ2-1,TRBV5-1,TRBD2,TGCGCCAGCAGCTTAACGCTAGCGGGGGGCGCCTTTTCCTACAATGAGCAGTTCTTC,CASSLTLAGGAFSYNEQFF
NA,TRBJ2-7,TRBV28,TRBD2,TGTGCCAGCAGTAGCCGGGACTATAATAAGCAGTACTTC,CASSSRDYNKQYF
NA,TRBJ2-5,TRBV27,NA,TGTGCCAGCAAATTAGCTTTTTTCCAAGAGACCCAGTACTTC,CASKLAFFQETQYF
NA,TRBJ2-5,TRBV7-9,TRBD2,TGTGCCAGCAGCCCAGAGCGGGAGGGCCTACAAGAGACCCAGTACTTC,CASSPEREGLQETQYF
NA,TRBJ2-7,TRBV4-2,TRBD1,TGTGCCAGCAGCCCCGACAGGGGCTCCTACGAGCAGTACTTC,CASSPDRGSYEQYF
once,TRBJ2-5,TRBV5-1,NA,TGCGCCAGCAGCTTGCAGAGGCGGGAGACCCAGTACTTC,CASSLQRRETQYF
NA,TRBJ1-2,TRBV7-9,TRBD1,TGTGCCAGCAGCTCCAGTCAAGGACAGGTCCCTAACTATGGCTACACCTTC,CASSSSQGQVPNYGYTF
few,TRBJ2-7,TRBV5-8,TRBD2,TGTGCCAGCAGCTTGGCGAGCGGGGAGACCTACGAGCAGTACTTC,CASSLASGETYEQYF
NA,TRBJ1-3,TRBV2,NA,TGTGCCAGCAGCGCACGGGGCTCTGGAAACACCATATATTTT,CASSARGSGNTIYF
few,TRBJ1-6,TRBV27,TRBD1,TGTGCCAGCAGTTTCCCCCAGGTCCCGGGACAGAATAATTCACCCCTCCACTTT,CASSFPQVPGQNNSPLHF
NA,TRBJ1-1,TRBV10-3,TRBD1,TGTGCCATCAGGGGCGACAGGGTAGACTCTGAAGCTTTCTTT,CAIRGDRVDSEAFF
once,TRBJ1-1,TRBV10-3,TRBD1,TGTGCCATCGGACAGGGGAGCACTGAAGCTTTCTTT,CAIGQGSTEAFF
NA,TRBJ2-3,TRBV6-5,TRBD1,TGTGCCAGCAGCCGCGGACAGGGGGCCACAGATACGCAGTATTTT,CASSRGQGATDTQYF
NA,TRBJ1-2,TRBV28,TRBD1,TGTGCCAGCGGATCGGACAGGGCCTATGGCTACACCTTC,CASGSDRAYGYTF
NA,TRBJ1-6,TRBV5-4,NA,TGTGCCAGCAGCTCCGGGCGGGGTTTTAATTCACCCCTCCACTTT,CASSSGRGFNSPLHF
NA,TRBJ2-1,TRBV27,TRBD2,TGTGCCAGCACAATCCGACTAGCGGGGATCAATGAGCAGTTCTTC,CASTIRLAGINEQFF
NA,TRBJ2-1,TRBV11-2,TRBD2,TGTGCCAGCAGCTTACTAGCGGGAGGCACATACAATGAGCAGTTCTTC,CASSLLAGGTYNEQFF
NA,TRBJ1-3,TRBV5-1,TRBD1,TGCGCCAGCAGCTCGACCGGGACAGGATTCTCTGGAAACACCATATATTTT,CASSSTGTGFSGNTIYF
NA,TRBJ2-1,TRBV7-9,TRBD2,TGTGCCAGCAGCCCTGGGACTAGCAATTACAATGAGCAGTTCTTC,CASSPGTSNYNEQFF
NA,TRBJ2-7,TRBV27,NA,TGTGCCAGCAGGTTGGGGCAACCCTCCTACGAGCAGTACTTC,CASRLGQPSYEQYF
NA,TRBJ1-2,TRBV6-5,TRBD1,TGTGCCAGCAATCCGGGACAGGGGCCCTCTTGGGGCTACACCTTC,CASNPGQGPSWGYTF
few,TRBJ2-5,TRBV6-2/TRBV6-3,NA,TGTGCCAGCAGTCGGACAGTACAAGAGACCCAGTACTTC,CASSRTVQETQYF
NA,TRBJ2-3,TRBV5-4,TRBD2,TGTGCCAGCAGCTTGAGCGGGGCAGATACGCAGTATTTT,CASSLSGADTQYF
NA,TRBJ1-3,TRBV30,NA,TGTGCCTGGAGTCCAGGGACTGGAAACACCATATATTTT,CAWSPGTGNTIYF
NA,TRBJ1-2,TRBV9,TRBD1,TGTGCCAGCAGCGACCGCCCAGGGGGCAGTGGCTACACCTTC,CASSDRPGGSGYTF
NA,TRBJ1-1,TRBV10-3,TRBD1,TGTGCCATCAGACAGGGGCCGGCGAACACTGAAGCTTTCTTT,CAIRQGPANTEAFF
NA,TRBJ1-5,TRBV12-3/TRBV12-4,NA,TGTGCCAGCAGTTTCGGGGGTCAGCCCCAGCATTTT,CASSFGGQPQHF
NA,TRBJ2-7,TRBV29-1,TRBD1,TGCAGCGTTGAAGATGCAGGGGGCGAGCAGTACTTC,CSVEDAGGEQYF
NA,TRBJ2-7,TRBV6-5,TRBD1,TGTGCCAGCAGTTACTCTGGACAGGACTCCGAGCAGTACTTC,CASSYSGQDSEQYF
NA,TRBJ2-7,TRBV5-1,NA,TGCGCCAGCAGCTTGAGTCGTGAGACAGCTTCCTACGAGCAGTACTTC,CASSLSRETASYEQYF
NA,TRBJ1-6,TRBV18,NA,TGTGCCAGCTCACCATTTAGCAATTCACCCCTCCACTTT,CASSPFSNSPLHF
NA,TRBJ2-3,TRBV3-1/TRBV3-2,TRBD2,TGTGCCAGCAGCCAGCTAGCGGGGGGGAGCACAGATACGCAGTATTTT,CASSQLAGGSTDTQYF
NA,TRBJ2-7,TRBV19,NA,TGTGCCAGTAGACTTACAGGTACCTACGAGCAGTACTTC,CASRLTGTYEQYF
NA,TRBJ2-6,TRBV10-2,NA,TGCGCCAGCATAAGCGCTGGGGCCAACGTCCTGACTTTC,CASISAGANVLTF
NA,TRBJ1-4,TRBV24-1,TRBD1,TGTGCCACCAGTGAGGGACAGCTAAATGAAAAACTGTTTTTT,CATSEGQLNEKLFF
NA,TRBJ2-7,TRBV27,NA,TGTGCCTCAGCAAGTGGGGGGAGCTCCTACGAGCAGTACTTC,CASASGGSSYEQYF
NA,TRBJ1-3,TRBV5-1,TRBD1,TGCGCCAGCAGCGTCGGACAGGGGGCATACTCTGGAAACACCATATATTTT,CASSVGQGAYSGNTIYF
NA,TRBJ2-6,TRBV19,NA,TGTGCCAGTAGTATTTTCCGGGAAGTCTCTGGGGCCAACGTCCTGACTTTC,CASSIFREVSGANVLTF
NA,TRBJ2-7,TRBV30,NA,TGTGCCTGGAGTGTACGTACAGGTACGATCAGGGAGCAGTACTTC,CAWSVRTGTIREQYF
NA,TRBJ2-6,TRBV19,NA,TGTGCCAGTAGTATTCTCGGGGGGGCCAACGTCCTGACTTTC,CASSILGGANVLTF
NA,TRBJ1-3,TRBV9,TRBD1,TGTGCCAGCAGCCTCTTGGGACAGCCCTCTGGAAACACCATATATTTT,CASSLLGQPSGNTIYF